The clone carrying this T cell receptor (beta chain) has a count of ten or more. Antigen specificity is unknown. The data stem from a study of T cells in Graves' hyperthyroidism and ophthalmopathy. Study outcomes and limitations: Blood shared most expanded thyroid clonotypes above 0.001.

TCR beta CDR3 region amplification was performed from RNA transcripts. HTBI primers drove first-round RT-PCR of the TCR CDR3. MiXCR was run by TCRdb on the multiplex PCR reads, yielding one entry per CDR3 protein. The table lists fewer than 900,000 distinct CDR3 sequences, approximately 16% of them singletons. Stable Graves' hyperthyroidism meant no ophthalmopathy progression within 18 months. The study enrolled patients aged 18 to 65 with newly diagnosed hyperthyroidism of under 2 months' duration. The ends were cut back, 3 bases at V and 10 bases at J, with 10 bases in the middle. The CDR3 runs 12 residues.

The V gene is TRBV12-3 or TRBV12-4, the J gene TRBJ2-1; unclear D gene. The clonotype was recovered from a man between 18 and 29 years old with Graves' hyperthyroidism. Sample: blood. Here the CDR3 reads CASSLSAPEQFF. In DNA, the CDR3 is TGTGCCAGCAGTTTGTCCGCTCCCGAGCAGTTCTTC.